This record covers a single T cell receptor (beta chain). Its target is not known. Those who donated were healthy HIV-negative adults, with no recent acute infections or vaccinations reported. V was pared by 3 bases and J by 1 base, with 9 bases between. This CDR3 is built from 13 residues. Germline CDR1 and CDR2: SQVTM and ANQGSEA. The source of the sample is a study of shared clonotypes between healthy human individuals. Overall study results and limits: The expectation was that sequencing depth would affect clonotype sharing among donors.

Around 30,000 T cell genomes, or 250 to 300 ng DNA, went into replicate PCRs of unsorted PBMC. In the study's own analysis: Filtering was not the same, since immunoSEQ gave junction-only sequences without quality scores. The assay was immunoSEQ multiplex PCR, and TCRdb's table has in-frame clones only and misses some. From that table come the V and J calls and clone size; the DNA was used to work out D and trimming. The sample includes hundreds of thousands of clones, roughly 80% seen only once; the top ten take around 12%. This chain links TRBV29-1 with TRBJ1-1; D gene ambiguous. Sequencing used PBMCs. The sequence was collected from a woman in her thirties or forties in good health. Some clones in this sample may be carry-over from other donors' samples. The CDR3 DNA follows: TGCAGCGTTGATTCTACACGGAACACTGAAGCTTTCTTT. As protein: CSVDSTRNTEAFF. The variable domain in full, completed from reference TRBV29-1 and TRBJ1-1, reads SAVISQKPSRDICQRGTSLTIQCQVDSQVTMMFWYRQQPGQSLTLIATANQGSEATYESGFVIDKFPISRPNLTFSTLTVSNMSPEDSSIYLCSVDSTRNTEAFFGQGTRLTVV.